This T cell receptor beta chain is drawn from a study of T cell responses to AZD1222 COVID-19 vaccine. Findings and caveats of the study: Recipients of AZD1222 seropositive at baseline numbered only 6 or 7.

Of note for this clone: Its antigen remains unknown.

Measured with immunoSEQ multiplex PCR; TCRdb has only the in-frame clones, and not every one. Of approximately 160,000 clones in the sample, 85% to 95% were seen once. The sample consisted of peripheral blood, taken on day 0 of AZD1222 vaccination. The clonotype was recovered from an adult in good health.

The DNA of the CDR3 is TGTGCCATCAGGCAGGCTATAAATGAAAAACTGTTTTTT. It specifies CAIRQAINEKLFF. The chain employs TRBV10-3 and TRBJ1-4; D is unresolved. Germline-derived CDR1 and CDR2 are ENHRY and SYGVKD. The V and J ends lost 6 bases and 5 bases respectively, with 10 bases between them. The CDR3 runs to 13 residues.